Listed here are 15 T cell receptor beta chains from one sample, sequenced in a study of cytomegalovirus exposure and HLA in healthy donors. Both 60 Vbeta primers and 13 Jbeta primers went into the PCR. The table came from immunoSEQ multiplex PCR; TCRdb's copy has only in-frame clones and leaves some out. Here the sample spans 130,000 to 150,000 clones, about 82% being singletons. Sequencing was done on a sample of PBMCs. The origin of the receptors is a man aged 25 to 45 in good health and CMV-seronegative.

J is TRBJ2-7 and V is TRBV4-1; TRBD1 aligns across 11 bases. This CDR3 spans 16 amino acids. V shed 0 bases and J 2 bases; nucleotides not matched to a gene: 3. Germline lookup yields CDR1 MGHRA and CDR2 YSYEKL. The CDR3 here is CASSQDGTGGTYEQYF. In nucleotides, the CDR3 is TGCGCCAGCAGCCAAGATGGGACAGGGGGGACCTACGAGCAGTACTTC.

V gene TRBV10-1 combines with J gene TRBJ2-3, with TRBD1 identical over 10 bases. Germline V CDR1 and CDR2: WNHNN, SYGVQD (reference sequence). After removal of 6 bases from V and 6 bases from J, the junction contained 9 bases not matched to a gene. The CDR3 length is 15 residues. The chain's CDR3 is CASSGGQGRVDTQYF. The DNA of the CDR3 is TGCGCCAGCAGCGGGGGACAGGGGAGAGTCGATACGCAGTATTTT.

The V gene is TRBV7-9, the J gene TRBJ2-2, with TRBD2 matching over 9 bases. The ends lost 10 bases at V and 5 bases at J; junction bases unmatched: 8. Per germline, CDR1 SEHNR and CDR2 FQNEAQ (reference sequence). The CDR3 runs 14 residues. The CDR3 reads CATGLAGRTGELFF. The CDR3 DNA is TGTGCCACAGGGCTAGCGGGGAGGACCGGGGAGCTGTTTTTT.

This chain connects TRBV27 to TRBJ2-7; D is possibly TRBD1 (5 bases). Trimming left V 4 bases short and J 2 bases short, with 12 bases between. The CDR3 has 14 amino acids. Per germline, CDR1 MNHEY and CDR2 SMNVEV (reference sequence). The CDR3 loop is CASSSGRATYEQYF. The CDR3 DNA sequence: TGTGCCAGCAGTTCAGGCAGGGCAACCTACGAGCAGTACTTC.

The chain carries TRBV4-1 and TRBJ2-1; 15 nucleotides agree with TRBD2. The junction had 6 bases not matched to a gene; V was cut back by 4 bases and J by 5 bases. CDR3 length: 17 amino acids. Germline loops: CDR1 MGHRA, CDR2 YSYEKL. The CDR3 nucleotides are TGCGCCAGCAGCCGAGGACTAGCGGGGGGGATACACAATGAGCAGTTCTTC. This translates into CASSRGLAGGIHNEQFF.

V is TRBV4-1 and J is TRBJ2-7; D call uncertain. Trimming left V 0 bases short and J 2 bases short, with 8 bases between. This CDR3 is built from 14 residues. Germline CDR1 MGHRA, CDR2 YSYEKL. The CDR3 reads CASSQDQRAYEQYF. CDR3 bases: TGCGCCAGCAGCCAAGATCAGCGAGCCTACGAGCAGTACTTC.

The CDR3 DNA sequence: TGTGCCAGCAGGCGGACAGGGTCTGAAAAACTGTTTTTT. Translated, it gives CASRRTGSEKLFF. V usage is TRBV27 and J usage is TRBJ1-4; 8 nucleotides align to TRBD1. CDR3 length equals 13 residues. Germline-derived CDR1 and CDR2 are MNHEY and SMNVEV (reference sequence). J lost 7 bases, V lost 6 bases, and 4 bases had no gene match.

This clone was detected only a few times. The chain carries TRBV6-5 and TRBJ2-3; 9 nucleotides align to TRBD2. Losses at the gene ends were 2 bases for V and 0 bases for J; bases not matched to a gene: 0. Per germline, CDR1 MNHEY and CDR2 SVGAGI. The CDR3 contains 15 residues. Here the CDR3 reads CASSYAGGSTDTQYF. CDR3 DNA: TGTGCCAGCAGTTACGCGGGAGGGAGCACAGATACGCAGTATTTT.

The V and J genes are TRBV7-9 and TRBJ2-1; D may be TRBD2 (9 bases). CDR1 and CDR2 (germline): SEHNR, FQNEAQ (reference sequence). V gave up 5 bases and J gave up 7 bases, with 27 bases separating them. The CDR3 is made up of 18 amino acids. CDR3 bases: TGTGCCAGCAGCGATCAGGGGGCGGGAGGGCCTTATACGAATGAGCAGTTCTTC. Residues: CASSDQGAGGPYTNEQFF.

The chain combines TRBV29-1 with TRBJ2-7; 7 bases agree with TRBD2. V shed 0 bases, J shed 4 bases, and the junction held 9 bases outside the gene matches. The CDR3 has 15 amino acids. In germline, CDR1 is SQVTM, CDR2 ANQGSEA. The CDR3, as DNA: TGCAGCGTTGAAGACTACCGGACTAGTAAATACGAGCAGTACTTC. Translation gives CSVEDYRTSKYEQYF.

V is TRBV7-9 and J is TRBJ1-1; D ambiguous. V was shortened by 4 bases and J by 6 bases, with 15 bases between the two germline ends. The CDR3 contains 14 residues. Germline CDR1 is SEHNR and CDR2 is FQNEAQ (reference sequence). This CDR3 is CASSSSGVNPEAFF. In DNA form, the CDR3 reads TGTGCCAGCAGCTCCTCGGGAGTAAACCCTGAAGCTTTCTTT. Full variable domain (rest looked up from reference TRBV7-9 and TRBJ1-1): DTGVSQNPRHKITKRGQNVTFRCDPISEHNRLYWYRQTLGQGPEFLTYFQNEAQLEKSRLLSDRFSAERPKGSFSTLEIQRTEQGDSAMYLCASSSSGVNPEAFFGQGTRLTVV.

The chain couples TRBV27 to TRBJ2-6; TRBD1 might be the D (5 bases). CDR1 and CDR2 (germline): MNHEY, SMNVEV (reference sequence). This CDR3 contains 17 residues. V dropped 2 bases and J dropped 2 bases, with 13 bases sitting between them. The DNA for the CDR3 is TGTGCCAGCAGTTTAGTCCAGGGTGCTCCTGGGGCCAACGTCCTGACTTTC. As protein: CASSLVQGAPGANVLTF.

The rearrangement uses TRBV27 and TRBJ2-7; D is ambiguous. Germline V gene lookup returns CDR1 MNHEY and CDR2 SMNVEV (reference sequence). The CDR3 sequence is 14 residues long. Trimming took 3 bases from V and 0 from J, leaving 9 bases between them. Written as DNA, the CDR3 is TGTGCCAGCAGTTTGCTATACAGCTCCTACGAGCAGTACTTC. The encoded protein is CASSLLYSSYEQYF.

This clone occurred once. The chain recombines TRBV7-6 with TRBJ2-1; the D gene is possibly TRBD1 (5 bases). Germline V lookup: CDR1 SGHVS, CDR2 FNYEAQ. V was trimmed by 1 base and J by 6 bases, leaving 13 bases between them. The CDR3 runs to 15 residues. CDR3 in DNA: TGTGCCAGCAGCTTAGAAAGGGGCTACGGCAATGAGCAGTTCTTC. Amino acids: CASSLERGYGNEQFF.

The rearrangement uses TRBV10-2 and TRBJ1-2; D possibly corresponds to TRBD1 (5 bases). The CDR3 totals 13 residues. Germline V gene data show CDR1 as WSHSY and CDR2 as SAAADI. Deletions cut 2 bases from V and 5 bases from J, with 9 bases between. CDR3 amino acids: CASSEGGEYGYTF. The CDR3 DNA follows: TGCGCCAGCAGTGAGGGAGGGGAATATGGCTACACCTTC.